The present entry profiles one T cell receptor beta chain with its context. What it binds is not known. Repertoires were generated with immunoSEQ multiplex PCR, while TCRdb's copy carries only in-frame clones and drops some. In the table there are about 93,000 clones, 90% to 95% of which are singletons. The data were taken from a study of graft-versus-host responses after intestinal transplantation. Study-wide context: Recipients received multivisceral, liver-intestinal, or isolated intestinal transplants. For approximately three years after anti-thymocyte globulin induction, all recipients took tacrolimus and steroids. The study's findings and limits: HvG clone declines early post-transplant were associated with peak circulating GvH levels. GvH clones were found in recipient marrow; some appeared first in ileum or blood.

The CDR3 loop spans 16 amino acids. Germline V gives CDR1 MGHRA, CDR2 YSYEKL. Between the trimmed V and J ends, which lost 0 bases and 3 bases, there was a span of 15 bases. The V gene is TRBV4-1, the J gene TRBJ2-7; no definite D call. The material sequenced was unstimulated CD8+ T cells sorted from spleen or lymph node cells, taken before intestinal transplant. This TCR came from a human donor who received an intestinal transplant. CDR3 DNA: TGCGCCAGCAGCCAAGAGGAAAGGAGCGTGTTCTACGAGCAGTACTTC. The encoded protein is CASSQEERSVFYEQYF.